This entry concerns a single TCR beta chain. The sample comes from a study of T cell responses to AZD1222 COVID-19 vaccine. Produced via immunoSEQ multiplex PCR; TCRdb's table is partial and in-frame only. The sample records around 45,000 clones, 90% being singletons. Trimming left V 1 base short and J 0 bases short, with 12 bases between. Germline loops: CDR1 LGHDT, CDR2 YNNKEL (reference sequence). The CDR3 spans 17 residues. The TCR sequence derives from an adult who received the AZD1222 COVID-19 vaccine. This chain connects TRBV3-1 (or the pseudogene TRBV3-2) to TRBJ1-4, with unresolved D. Sample: peripheral blood, taken 28 days after the second AZD1222 dose. The CDR3 DNA reads TGTGCCAGCAGCCAAGGCGCCAGGATTCCAACTAATGAAAAACTGTTTTTT. It specifies CASSQGARIPTNEKLFF.